The present TCR beta chain was sequenced within a study of shared clonotypes between healthy human individuals. A deep-level run was used for the assay. Original methodology: ImmunoSEQ junction-only sequences lacked quality scores, so their filtering differed. Profiling relied on immunoSEQ multiplex PCR, and the TCRdb table lists in-frame clones only, not all of them. For V, J and clone size, that table is used; D and trimming come from the DNA. Of roughly 520,000 clones detected, about 96% appear once; the ten largest clones hold nearly 0.065%. J gave up 0 bases and V 7 bases, and 9 bases lay outside the gene matches. This CDR3 has 16 residues. Healthy adults negative for HIV, lacking recent acute infections or vaccinations, served as donors.

This sequence originates from a woman aged 30 to 39 in good health. The chain couples TRBV5-3 to TRBJ2-1, with 8 nucleotides matching TRBD2. TRBV5-3 is given ORF status, its function remaining uncertain. Sequences were obtained from naive CD4+ T cells sorted from blood. Subset: CD45RA+ positively selected. This chain's CDR3 is CARRVAGNISYNEQFF. CDR3 coding DNA: TGTGCCAGACGAGTAGCGGGGAACATCTCCTACAATGAGCAGTTCTTC.